This T cell receptor beta chain was sequenced during a study of CXCR3-negative and CXCR3-positive naive CD8 T cells. Broader study findings: For CXCR3-positive naive cells, TRB CDR3s were more hydrophobic than those of CXCR3-negative naive cells.

Triplicate sorts, 300,000 to 350,000 cells apiece, were made for each CD8+ T cell subset. The TRB cDNA libraries were prepared by 5' RACE with UMI labels. TCRdb reprocessed the 5' RACE reads and reports one entry per CDR3 protein, with no DNA. This sample contains roughly 80,000 distinct CDR3 sequences. Comment on this clonotype: The antigen is unknown.

CDR1 and CDR2 (germline): SNHLY, FYNNEI. CDR3 length: 12 amino acids. The specimen sequenced was naive CXCR3+ CD8+ T cells from blood. Subset noted: CD45RO-CCR7+CD27+CD95- naive CD8+ T cells expressing CXCR3 (TNR3+). The source is a human donor in good health. Some clones in this sample may be carry-over from other donors' samples. The chain is built from TRBV2 and TRBJ2-1; TCRdb's D gene call, TRBD2, goes unchecked for lack of DNA. CDR3 amino acids: CAKTTSGNEQFF. The full variable domain, rest sourced from reference TRBV2 and TRBJ2-1, is EPEVTQTPSHQVTQMGQEVILRCVPISNHLYFYWYRQILGQKVEFLVSFYNNEISEKSEIFDDQFSVERPDGSNFTLKIRSTKLEDSAMYFCAKTTSGNEQFFGPGTRLTVL.